This T cell receptor (beta chain) stems from a study of OX40 agonist ivuxolimab in advanced cancers. Findings and limits, study-wide: By week 6 at 0.1 to 3.0 mg/kg, blood CD4+ and CD8+ T cells had expanded clonally.

The timepoints at which blood was sampled were baseline, cycle 4 day 1, and cycle 7 day 1. Assay used: immunoSEQ multiplex PCR; TCRdb lists only in-frame clones, some missing. The profile shows 65,000 to 90,000 clones, about 90% of them singletons. Turning to this clone: The antigen is not known.

This TCR derives from an adult with an advanced solid tumor such as melanoma, head and neck, liver or kidney cancer. The sample consisted of CD4+ or CD8+ T cells sorted from blood, taken in a trial of the OX40 agonist ivuxolimab.

This chain's CDR3 is CASSQDRTGWGGELFF. CDR3 nucleotide sequence: TGCGCCAGCAGCCAAGATCGGACCGGGTGGGGCGGGGAGCTGTTTTTT. This chain uses TRBV4-3 with TRBJ2-2; D gene unclear. Germline CDR1 LGHNA, CDR2 YSLEER. V lost 0 bases, J lost 7 bases, and 15 bases lay in between. The CDR3 is 16 residues long.